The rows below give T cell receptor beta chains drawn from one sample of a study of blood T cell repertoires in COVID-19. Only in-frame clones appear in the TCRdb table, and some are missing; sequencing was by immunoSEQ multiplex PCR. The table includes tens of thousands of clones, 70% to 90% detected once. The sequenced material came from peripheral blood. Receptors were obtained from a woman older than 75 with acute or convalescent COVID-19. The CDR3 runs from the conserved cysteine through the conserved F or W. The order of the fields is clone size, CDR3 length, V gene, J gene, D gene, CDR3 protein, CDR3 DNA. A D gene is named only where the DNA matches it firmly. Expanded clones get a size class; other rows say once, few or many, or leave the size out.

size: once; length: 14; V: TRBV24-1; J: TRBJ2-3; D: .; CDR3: CATSEPQGTDTQYF; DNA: TGTGCCACCAGTGAACCACAGGGAACAGATACGCAGTATTTT
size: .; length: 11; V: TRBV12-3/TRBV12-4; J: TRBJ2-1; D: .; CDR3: CASSLIEEQFF; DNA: TGTGCCAGCAGTTTAATCGAGGAGCAGTTCTTC
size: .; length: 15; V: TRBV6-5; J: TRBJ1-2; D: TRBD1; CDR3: CASSYRGQENYGYTF; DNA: TGTGCCAGCAGTTACCGGGGACAGGAAAACTATGGCTACACCTTC
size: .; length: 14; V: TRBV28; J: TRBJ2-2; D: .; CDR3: CASSSTGNTGELFF; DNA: TGTGCCAGCAGTTCGACAGGGAACACCGGGGAGCTGTTTTTT
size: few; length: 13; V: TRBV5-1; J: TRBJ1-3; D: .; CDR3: CASRESNGNTIYF; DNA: TGCGCCAGCAGGGAGTCTAATGGAAACACCATATATTTT
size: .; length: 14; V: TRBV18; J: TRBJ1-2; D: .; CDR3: CASSPGTPLYGYTF; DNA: TGTGCCAGCTCACCCGGGACTCCTCTCTATGGCTACACCTTC
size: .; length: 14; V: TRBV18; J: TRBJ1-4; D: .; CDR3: CASSPGGSGEKLFF; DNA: TGTGCCAGCTCCCCTGGGGGTAGCGGTGAAAAACTGTTTTTT
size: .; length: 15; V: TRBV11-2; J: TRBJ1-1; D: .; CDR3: CASSPSGHMNTEAFF; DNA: TGTGCCAGCAGCCCGTCTGGACACATGAACACTGAAGCTTTCTTT
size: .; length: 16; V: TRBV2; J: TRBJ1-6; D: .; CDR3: CASKGRVGLYNSPLHF; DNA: TGTGCCAGCAAGGGCAGGGTCGGCCTCTATAATTCACCCCTCCACTTT
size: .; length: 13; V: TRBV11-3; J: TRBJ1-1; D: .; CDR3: CASSLRGASEAFF; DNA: TGTGCCAGCAGCTTGCGGGGGGCGAGTGAAGCTTTCTTT
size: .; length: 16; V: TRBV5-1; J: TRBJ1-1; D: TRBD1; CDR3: CASSLVPGQMNTEAFF; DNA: TGCGCCAGCAGCTTGGTGCCGGGACAGATGAACACTGAAGCTTTCTTT
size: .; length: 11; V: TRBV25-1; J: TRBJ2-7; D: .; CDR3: CASSVMREQYF; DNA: TGTGCCAGCAGTGTCATGAGGGAGCAGTACTTC
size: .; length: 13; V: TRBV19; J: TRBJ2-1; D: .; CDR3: CASKGGTYNEQFF; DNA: TGTGCCAGTAAAGGAGGGACCTACAATGAGCAGTTCTTC
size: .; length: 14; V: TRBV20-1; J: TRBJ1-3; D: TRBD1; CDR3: CSASQGASGNTIYF; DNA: TGCAGTGCTAGTCAGGGGGCGTCTGGAAACACCATATATTTT
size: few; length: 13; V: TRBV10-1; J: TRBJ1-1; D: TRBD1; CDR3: CASSRTGITEAFF; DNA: TGCGCCAGCTCACGGACAGGGATCACTGAAGCTTTCTTT
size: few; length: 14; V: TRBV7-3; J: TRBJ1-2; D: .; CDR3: CASSFGPRGNGYTF; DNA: TGTGCCAGCAGCTTCGGCCCAAGGGGGAATGGCTACACCTTC
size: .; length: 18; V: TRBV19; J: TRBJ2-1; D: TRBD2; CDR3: CASSMRPSGGITYNEQFF; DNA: TGTGCCAGTAGTATGAGGCCTAGCGGGGGAATTACCTACAATGAGCAGTTCTTC
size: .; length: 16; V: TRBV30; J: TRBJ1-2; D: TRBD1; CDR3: CAWSVRLGQGNYGYTF; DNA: TGTGCCTGGAGTGTACGGTTGGGACAGGGTAACTATGGCTACACCTTC
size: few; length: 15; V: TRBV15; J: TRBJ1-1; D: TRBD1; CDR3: CATSRGQGVYTEAFF; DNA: TGTGCCACCAGCAGAGGACAGGGCGTGTACACTGAAGCTTTCTTT
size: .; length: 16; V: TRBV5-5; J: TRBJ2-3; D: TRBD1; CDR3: CASSPDRDRRTDTQYF; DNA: TGTGCCAGCAGCCCCGACCGGGACAGGCGTACAGATACGCAGTATTTT
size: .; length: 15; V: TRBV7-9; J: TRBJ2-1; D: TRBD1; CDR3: CASGPTGGVYNEQFF; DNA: TGTGCCAGCGGGCCGACAGGGGGAGTCTACAATGAGCAGTTCTTC
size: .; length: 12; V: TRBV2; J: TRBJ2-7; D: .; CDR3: CASSVLSNHLYF; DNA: TGTGCCAGCAGTGTACTAAGTAATCATCTGTACTTC
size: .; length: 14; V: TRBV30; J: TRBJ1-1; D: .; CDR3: CAWMGRGLNTEAFF; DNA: TGTGCCTGGATGGGAAGGGGATTGAACACTGAAGCTTTCTTT
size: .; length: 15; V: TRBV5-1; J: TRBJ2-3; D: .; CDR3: CASSLALRSLDTQYF; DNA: TGCGCCAGCAGCTTGGCACTCCGGTCCTTAGATACGCAGTATTTT
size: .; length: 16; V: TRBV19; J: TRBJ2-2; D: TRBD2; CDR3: CASSTTSGRNTGELFF; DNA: TGTGCCAGTAGTACGACTAGCGGGAGGAACACCGGGGAGCTGTTTTTT
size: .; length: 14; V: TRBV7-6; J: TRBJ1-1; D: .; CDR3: CASSFGRQGTEAFF; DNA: TGTGCCAGCAGCTTCGGGAGGCAGGGCACTGAAGCTTTCTTT
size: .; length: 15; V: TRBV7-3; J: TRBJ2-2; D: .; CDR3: CASSQAGYSGGELFF; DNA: TGTGCCAGCAGCCAAGCGGGTTATAGTGGCGGGGAGCTGTTTTTT
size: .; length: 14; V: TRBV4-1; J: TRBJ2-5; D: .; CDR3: CASARLVGAETQYF; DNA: TGCGCCAGCGCCCGACTAGTCGGGGCTGAGACCCAGTACTTC
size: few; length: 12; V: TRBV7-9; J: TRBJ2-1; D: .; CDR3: CASSSSGPITFF; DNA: TGTGCCAGCAGCTCCAGTGGTCCCATAACCTTCTTC